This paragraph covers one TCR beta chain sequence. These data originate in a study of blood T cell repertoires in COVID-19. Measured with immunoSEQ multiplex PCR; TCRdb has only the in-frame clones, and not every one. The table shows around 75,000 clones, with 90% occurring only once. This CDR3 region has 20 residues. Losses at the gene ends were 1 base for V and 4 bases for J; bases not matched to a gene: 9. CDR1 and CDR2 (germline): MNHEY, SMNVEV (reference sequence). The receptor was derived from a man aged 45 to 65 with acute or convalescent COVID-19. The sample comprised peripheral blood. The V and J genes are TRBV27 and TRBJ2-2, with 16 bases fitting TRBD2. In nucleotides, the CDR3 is TGTGCCAGCAGTTTATACCCCGGGACTAGCGGGAGGGCGCGCACCGGGGAGCTGTTTTTT. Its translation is CASSLYPGTSGRARTGELFF.